These 31 T cell receptor beta chains were sequenced from one sample in a study of blood T cell repertoires in COVID-19. Produced via immunoSEQ multiplex PCR; TCRdb's table is partial and in-frame only. The top ten hold 3% to 4% of the sample, which has hundreds of thousands of clones, approximately 83% seen once. The source material was PBMCs or T cells enriched from blood (not recorded which). These receptors all come from a woman aged 55-69 years who had recovered from COVID-19.

This clone was detected once. The chain has TRBV10-3 and TRBJ2-7; a weak D match, TRBD1 (6 bases). The CDR3 is 14 amino acids. Trimming left V 11 bases short and J 6 bases short, with 23 bases between. The V gene's germline CDR1 is ENHRY and CDR2 SYGVKD. The CDR3 here is CAVRGNLAYSEQYF. CDR3 in DNA: TGTGCCGTTAGGGGGAACCTGGCCTACTCCGAGCAGTACTTC.

This clone was counted a single time. The chain uses TRBV4-3 and TRBJ2-3; 11 nucleotides align to TRBD2. Unmatched junction bases numbered 5, after V lost 0 bases and J lost 6 bases. Germline V gene lookup returns CDR1 LGHNA and CDR2 YSLEER. The CDR3 totals 16 residues. The DNA for the CDR3 is TGCGCCAGCAGCCAAGATCCTAGCGGGGGGCGGGATACGCAGTATTTT. This codes for CASSQDPSGGRDTQYF.

This rearrangement joins TRBV7-8 to TRBJ1-6; D is undetermined. CDR3 length: 12 amino acids. CDR1 is SGHVS and CDR2 is FQNEAQ in the germline V gene. Trimming shortened V by 2 bases and J by 14 bases, and 10 bases separated the two germline ends. The CDR3 loop is CASSLSSGALHF. The CDR3 DNA is TGTGCCAGCAGCTTATCGTCCGGAGCCCTCCACTTT.

The table lists this clone with a count of one. V usage is TRBV5-8 and J usage is TRBJ2-7; D perhaps matches TRBD1 (5 bases). V shed 4 bases and J shed 4 bases, with 9 bases lying between them. In germline, CDR1 is SGHTS, CDR2 YDEGEE. The CDR3 contains 12 residues. The CDR3 coding sequence is TGTGCCAGCAGCCCTCAGGGTTACGAGCAGTACTTC. This translates into CASSPQGYEQYF.

The V call is TRBV19, the J call TRBJ1-1; maybe TRBD1 (6 bases). The CDR3 spans 14 residues. Trimming removed 5 bases from V and 1 base from J, with 11 bases in between. From germline, CDR1 is LNHDA and CDR2 SQIVND (reference sequence). CDR3: CASSFVGGNTEAFF. The DNA for the CDR3 is TGTGCCAGTAGTTTCGTAGGGGGGAACACTGAAGCTTTCTTT.

The chain is built from TRBV7-6 and TRBJ2-1; 8 bases map to TRBD2. V shed 5 bases, J shed 4 bases, and the junction held 7 bases outside the gene matches. Germline CDR1 and CDR2: SGHVS and FNYEAQ. The CDR3 totals 15 residues. The DNA for the CDR3 is TGTGCCAGCAGCCCGGTTAGCGGGATATACAATGAGCAGTTCTTC. Its translation: CASSPVSGIYNEQFF.

This clone was seen a few times. The V gene is TRBV15, the J gene TRBJ1-4; the match to TRBD1 covers 9 bases. J lost 9 bases, V lost 0 bases, and 5 bases had no gene match. The CDR3 is 15 amino acids. Germline loops: CDR1 LNHNV, CDR2 YYDKDF (reference sequence). CDR3 protein: CATSRDPGQGKKLFF. CDR3 nucleotides: TGTGCCACCAGCAGAGATCCGGGACAGGGAAAAAAACTGTTTTTT.

The chain links TRBV5-1 to TRBJ2-5; D remains ambiguous. CDR3 length equals 14 residues. The V gene lost 2 bases and the J gene lost 0 bases, with 8 bases spanning the gap. The germline gives CDR1 SGHRS, CDR2 YFSETQ. Written as DNA, the CDR3 is TGCGCCAGCAGCTTTACTTCCCACCAAGAGACCCAGTACTTC. Translation: CASSFTSHQETQYF.

The chain joins TRBV27 to TRBJ1-5; no firm D call. CDR1 and CDR2 from the germline V gene are MNHEY and SMNVEV (reference sequence). The CDR3 length is 15 residues. Trimming took 3 bases from V and 1 from J, leaving 10 bases between them. The CDR3 sequence is CASSLQVNSNQPQHF. CDR3 nucleotide sequence: TGTGCCAGCAGTTTGCAGGTGAACAGCAATCAGCCCCAGCATTTT.

V usage is TRBV15 and J usage is TRBJ1-3; tentative D call: TRBD1 (5 bases). The germline V and J ends were trimmed by 3 bases and 0 bases, with 6 bases remaining between them. Germline values: CDR1 LNHNV, CDR2 YYDKDF (reference sequence). The CDR3 covers 14 residues. CDR3 loop: CATSRDTSGNTIYF. CDR3 DNA sequence: TGTGCCACCAGCAGGGACACCTCTGGAAACACCATATATTTT.

This clone was observed a handful of times. The rearrangement uses TRBV3-1 (or the pseudogene TRBV3-2) and TRBJ1-1; TRBD1 aligns across 8 bases. The CDR3 is 14 amino acids. The V and J ends lost 5 bases and 3 bases, in that order; junction bases with no gene match: 5. Germline loops: CDR1 LGHDT, CDR2 YNNKEL (reference sequence). The CDR3 spells CASSIRGHDTEAFF. As DNA, the CDR3 is TGTGCCAGCAGCATCAGGGGGCATGACACTGAAGCTTTCTTT.

This chain links TRBV5-1 with TRBJ2-7, with 8 positions matching TRBD2. CDR1 and CDR2 from the germline V gene are SGHRS and YFSETQ. CDR3 length: 14 residues. The ends lost 3 bases at V and 5 bases at J; junction bases unmatched: 7. CDR3 amino acids: CASSSGLATDEQYF. In DNA form, the CDR3 reads TGCGCCAGCAGCTCCGGACTAGCTACCGACGAGCAGTACTTC.

This rearrangement joins TRBV9 to TRBJ1-4; D may be TRBD1 (5 bases). V lost 0 bases to trimming and J lost 3 bases, with 15 bases between them. CDR1 and CDR2 from the germline V gene are SGDLS and YYNGEE. CDR3 length equals 17 residues. The CDR3 protein is CASSVAVVPGANEKLFF. CDR3 DNA: TGTGCCAGCAGCGTAGCGGTAGTACCGGGGGCTAATGAAAAACTGTTTTTT.

In nucleotides, the CDR3 is TGTGCCACCAGCCGAGGGACAGGGGCGTTTGTCAACTATGGCTACACCTTC. Amino acids: CATSRGTGAFVNYGYTF. The chain uses TRBV15 and TRBJ1-2, with 10 bases lining up with TRBD1. Germline V gene data show CDR1 as LNHNV and CDR2 as YYDKDF (reference sequence). J lost 2 bases, V lost 5 bases, and 11 bases had no gene match. The CDR3 has 17 residues.

V is TRBV28 and J is TRBJ1-5, with 7 bases aligning to TRBD1. The CDR3 is made up of 14 amino acids. V shed 1 base, J shed 4 bases, and the junction held 1 base outside the gene matches. Germline CDR1 reads MDHEN; CDR2 reads SYDVKM. The CDR3 here is CASSLSQGNQPQHF. The CDR3 DNA is TGTGCCAGCAGTTTATCACAGGGGAATCAGCCCCAGCATTTT. The whole variable domain, filled in from reference TRBV28 and TRBJ1-5, reads DVKVTQSSRYLVKRTGEKVFLECVQDMDHENMFWYRQDPGLGLRLIYFSYDVKMKEKGDIPEGYSVSREKKERFSLILESASTNQTSMYLCASSLSQGNQPQHFGDGTRLSIL.

The chain couples TRBV29-1 to TRBJ1-5; 7 nucleotides agree with TRBD1. This CDR3 contains 14 residues. CDR1 is SQVTM, CDR2 ANQGSEA, per germline. V dropped 6 bases and J dropped 0; count of bases not matched to a gene: 5. In DNA, the CDR3 is TGCAGCGTATCGACAGGGACTAGCAATCAGCCCCAGCATTTT. Protein: CSVSTGTSNQPQHF.

The genes are TRBV5-1 and TRBJ2-3; 9 nucleotides align to TRBD2. Germline loops: CDR1 SGHRS, CDR2 YFSETQ. V gave up 4 bases and J gave up 4 bases; unmatched junction bases: 10. The CDR3 has 16 residues. CDR3 nucleotide sequence: TGCGCCAGCAGCAAATCCGCTAGCGGGATCCCAGATACGCAGTATTTT. Amino acid sequence: CASSKSASGIPDTQYF.

This clone was counted a few times. The rearrangement links TRBV19 to TRBJ2-2; D is perhaps TRBD1 (7 bases). CDR3 length: 15 residues. In germline, CDR1 is LNHDA, CDR2 SQIVND (reference sequence). The V end lost 7 bases, the J end lost 7 bases, and 19 bases lay between the germline ends. The CDR3 is CASNPQGGANGELFF. CDR3 bases: TGTGCCAGTAATCCCCAGGGGGGCGCAAACGGGGAGCTGTTTTTT.

V usage is TRBV5-1 and J usage is TRBJ2-5; D is unclear. The CDR3 totals 14 residues. Germline V gene data show CDR1 as SGHRS and CDR2 as YFSETQ. The V gene lost 0 bases and the J gene lost 2 bases, with 8 bases spanning the gap. This chain's CDR3 is CASSLALDQETQYF. In DNA, the CDR3 is TGCGCCAGCAGCTTGGCGCTAGATCAAGAGACCCAGTACTTC. Based on the CDR3 plus reference TRBV5-1 and TRBJ2-5, the full variable domain is KAGVTQTPRYLIKTRGQQVTLSCSPISGHRSVSWYQQTPGQGLQFLFEYFSETQRNKGNFPGRFSGRQFSNSRSEMNVSTLELGDSALYLCASSLALDQETQYFGPGTRLLVL.

The J gene is TRBJ1-1, the V gene TRBV15; D is unresolved. The CDR3 runs to 14 residues. The V end lost 1 base, the J end lost 1 base, and 7 bases lay between the germline ends. The V gene's germline CDR1 is LNHNV and CDR2 YYDKDF (reference sequence). CDR3 loop: CATSRGRRNTEAFF. DNA of the CDR3: TGTGCCACCAGCAGAGGAAGGAGGAACACTGAAGCTTTCTTT. Combining the CDR3 with reference TRBV15 and TRBJ1-1 gives the whole variable domain DAMVIQNPRYQVTQFGKPVTLSCSQTLNHNVMYWYQQKSSQAPKLLFHYYDKDFNNEADTPDNFQSRRPNTSFCFLDIRSPGLGDTAMYLCATSRGRRNTEAFFGQGTRLTVV.

This clone showed up many times. The chain joins TRBV3-1 (or the pseudogene TRBV3-2) to TRBJ1-3; 10 positions agree with TRBD1. In germline, CDR1 is LGHDT, CDR2 YNNKEL (reference sequence). This CDR3 spans 17 amino acids. The V gene end was trimmed by 0 bases and the J gene end by 8 bases; junction bases not matched to a gene: 10. This CDR3 reads CASSQDGRTGGLDTIYF. The CDR3 DNA follows: TGTGCCAGCAGCCAAGATGGGCGGACAGGGGGTTTAGACACCATATATTTT.

V is TRBV6-2 or TRBV6-3 and J is TRBJ1-2; D call uncertain. V was pared by 5 bases and J by 8 bases, with 12 bases between. The germline CDR1 and CDR2 sequences are MNHEY and SVGEGT. The CDR3 length is 12 residues. DNA of the CDR3: TGTGCCAGCAGTCCAAGCGGGTTAGGCTACACCTTC. Translation gives CASSPSGLGYTF.

This rearrangement joins TRBV6-6 to TRBJ2-7; 9 bases map to TRBD1. V lost 6 bases to trimming and J lost 3 bases; unmatched junction nucleotides: 6. The CDR3 is 14 amino acids. Germline values: CDR1 MNHNY, CDR2 SVGAGI (reference sequence). In DNA, the CDR3 is TGTGCCAGCAGGGCCTCGGGACAGGGCTACGAGCAGTACTTC. It translates to CASRASGQGYEQYF.

The J gene is TRBJ1-4, the V gene TRBV25-1; 9 bases map to TRBD1. V was clipped by 7 bases and J by 7 bases; unmatched bases: 7. This CDR3 region has 14 residues. CDR1 and CDR2 (germline): MGHDK, SYGVNS. CDR3 in amino acids: CASTVTGGGEKLFF. The CDR3 bases are TGTGCCAGCACCGTGACAGGGGGGGGTGAAAAACTGTTTTTT.

This chain connects TRBV5-6 to TRBJ2-7; D may be TRBD1 (6 bases). Germline CDR1 and CDR2: SGHDT and YYEEEE. The CDR3 runs 13 residues. V lost 2 bases, J lost 3 bases, and 9 bases lay in between. The CDR3 loop reads CASSFTQGYEQYF. CDR3 DNA sequence: TGTGCCAGCAGCTTTACACAGGGCTACGAGCAGTACTTC.

The chain combines TRBV5-4 with TRBJ1-4; D may be TRBD1 (5 bases). V was cut by 4 bases and J by 0 bases, with 16 bases left in between. CDR3 size: 17 residues. Per germline, CDR1 SGHNT and CDR2 YYREEE (reference sequence). The CDR3 coding sequence is TGTGCCAGCAGCAAAGGAAACAGGCTCGCAACTAATGAAAAACTGTTTTTT. Its protein is CASSKGNRLATNEKLFF. Supplemented by reference TRBV5-4 and TRBJ1-4, the full variable domain reads ETGVTQSPTHLIKTRGQQVTLRCSSQSGHNTVSWYQQALGQGPQFIFQYYREEENGRGNFPPRFSGLQFPNYSSELNVNALELDDSALYLCASSKGNRLATNEKLFFGSGTQLSVL.

The chain couples TRBV12-3 or TRBV12-4 to TRBJ1-1; no clear D gene. With 7 bases removed from V and 1 base from J, the gap between germline ends came to 10 bases. The length of the CDR3 is 13 residues. The CDR3 protein is CASTRTENTEAFF. The CDR3 DNA reads TGTGCCAGCACCCGAACAGAGAACACTGAAGCTTTCTTT.

The gene calls are TRBV7-2 and TRBJ1-2; 8 bases are shared with TRBD1. CDR1 and CDR2 from the germline V gene are SGHTA and FQGNSA. V trimming: 5 bases; J trimming: 0 bases; junction bases outside the gene matches: 5. CDR3 length: 15 residues. The CDR3 here is CASSPTTGANYGYTF. The CDR3 nucleotides read TGTGCCAGCAGCCCAACGACAGGGGCTAACTATGGCTACACCTTC. The variable domain in full, completed from reference TRBV7-2 and TRBJ1-2, reads GAGVSQSPSNKVTEKGKDVELRCDPISGHTALYWYRQSLGQGLEFLIYFQGNSAPDKSGLPSDRFSAERTGGSVSTLTIQRTQQEDSAVYLCASSPTTGANYGYTFGSGTRLTVV.

CDR3: CASSFGQDPYEQYF. The CDR3 DNA reads TGTGCCAGCAGCTTTGGACAGGACCCCTACGAGCAGTACTTC. This sequence joins TRBV5-6 and TRBJ2-7; 7 bases align to TRBD1. The CDR3 length is 14 residues. The ends lost 2 bases at V and 2 bases at J; junction bases unmatched: 4. Germline V lookup: CDR1 SGHDT, CDR2 YYEEEE.

This clone was counted between two and nine times. The rearrangement links TRBV6-5 to TRBJ2-7; TRBD1 aligns across 7 bases. Germline values: CDR1 MNHEY, CDR2 SVGAGI. The length of the CDR3 is 14 residues. The J segment lost 5 bases and the V segment lost 2 bases, leaving 6 bases of the junction unmatched. The chain's CDR3 is CASSYKGQYHEQYF. Here the CDR3 DNA reads TGTGCCAGCAGTTACAAGGGACAGTACCACGAGCAGTACTTC.

This chain joins TRBV11-2 and TRBJ1-5; TRBD1 matches 9 bases. With 6 bases clipped from V and 7 bases from J, the junction kept 4 bases outside the gene matches. The germline V gene has CDR1 SGHAT and CDR2 FQNNGV. The CDR3 length is 13 residues. The CDR3 DNA follows: TGTGCCAGCAGGGACAGGGGAGAACAGCCCCAGCATTTT. Translated: CASRDRGEQPQHF.